What follows is one T cell receptor beta chain and its context. The antigen is not known. The sequence runs out 3 residues before the end of the CDR3; the remainder is reconstructed from the germline J gene. This entry comes from a study of T cells in women clearing cervical HPV infection. Each participant carried one incident cervical HPV16 infection only. TCRdb's copy holds only in-frame clones and misses some; the assay was immunoSEQ multiplex PCR. The sample holds around 12,000 clones. The ends lost 4 bases at V and 8 bases at J; junction bases unmatched: 5. CDR3 size: 14 residues. Germline values: CDR1 KGHSH, CDR2 LQKENI. Overall study findings and caveats: CIN3+ cases had significantly higher TCR richness than controls; evenness did not differ. TRBV6-7 relative abundance averaged roughly 0.099% in cases and 0.15% to 0.2% in controls. Effector/memory and HPV-specific T cells were not isolated, and association timing is unknown.

The chain joins TRBV18 to TRBJ2-1; 10 nucleotides agree with TRBD1. Sequencing was carried out using blood buffy coat. The TCR originated in a woman aged 18 to 75 with a cervical HPV16 infection that either progressed to CIN3+ or cleared (not recorded which). The CDR3 loop is CASSRDRGHDEQFF. CDR3 DNA (partial): TGTGCCAGCTCACGTGACAGGGGGCACGATGAG.